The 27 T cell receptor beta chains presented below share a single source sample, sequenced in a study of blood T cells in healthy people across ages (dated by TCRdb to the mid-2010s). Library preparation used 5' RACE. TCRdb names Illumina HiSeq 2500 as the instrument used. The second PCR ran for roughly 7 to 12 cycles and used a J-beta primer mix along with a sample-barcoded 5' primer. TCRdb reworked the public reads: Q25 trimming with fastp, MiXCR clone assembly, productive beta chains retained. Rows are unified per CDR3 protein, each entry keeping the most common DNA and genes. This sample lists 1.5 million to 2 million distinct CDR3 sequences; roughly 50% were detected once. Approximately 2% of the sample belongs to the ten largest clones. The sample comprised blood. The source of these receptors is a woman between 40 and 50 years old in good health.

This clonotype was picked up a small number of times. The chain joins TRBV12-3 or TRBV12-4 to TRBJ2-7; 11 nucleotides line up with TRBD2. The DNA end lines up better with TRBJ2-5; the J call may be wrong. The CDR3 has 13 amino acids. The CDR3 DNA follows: TGTGCCAGCAGCGAGACTAGCGGGGCGACCCAGTACTTC. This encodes CASSETSGATQYF.

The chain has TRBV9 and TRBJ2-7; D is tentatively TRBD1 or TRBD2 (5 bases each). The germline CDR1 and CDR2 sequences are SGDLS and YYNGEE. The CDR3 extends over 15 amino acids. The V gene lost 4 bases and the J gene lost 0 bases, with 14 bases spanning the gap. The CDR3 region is CASSKQDSRSYEQYV. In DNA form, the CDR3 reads TGTGCCAGCAGCAAACAGGACTCCCGCTCCTACGAGCAGTACGTC.

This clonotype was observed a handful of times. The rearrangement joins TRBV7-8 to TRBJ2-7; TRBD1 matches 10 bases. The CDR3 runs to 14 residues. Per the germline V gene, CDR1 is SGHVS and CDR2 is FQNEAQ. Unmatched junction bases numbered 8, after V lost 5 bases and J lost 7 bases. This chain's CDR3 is CASSAGQGGLEQYF. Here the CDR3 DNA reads TGTGCCAGCAGCGCTGGACAGGGGGGTCTGGAGCAGTACTTC.

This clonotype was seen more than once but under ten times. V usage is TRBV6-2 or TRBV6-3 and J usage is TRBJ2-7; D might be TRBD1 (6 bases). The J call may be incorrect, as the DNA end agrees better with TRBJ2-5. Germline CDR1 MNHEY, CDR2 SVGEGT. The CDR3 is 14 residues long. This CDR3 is CASSFPDSSGTQYF. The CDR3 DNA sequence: TGTGCCAGCAGTTTCCCGGACAGTTCGGGGACCCAGTACTTC.

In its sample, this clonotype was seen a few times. CDR3 sequence: CASSARDRGNEQFF. DNA for the CDR3: TGTGCCAGCAGCGCACGGGACAGGGGAAATGAGCAGTTCTTC. V usage is TRBV7-2 and J usage is TRBJ2-1; 10 bases match TRBD1. V lost 5 bases and J lost 7; bases outside the gene matches: 5. CDR1 is SGHTA and CDR2 is FQGNSA in the germline V gene. The CDR3 extends over 14 amino acids.

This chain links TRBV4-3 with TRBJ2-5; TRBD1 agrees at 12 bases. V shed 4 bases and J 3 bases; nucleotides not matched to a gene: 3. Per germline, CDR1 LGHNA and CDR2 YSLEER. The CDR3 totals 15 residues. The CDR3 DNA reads TGCGCCAGCAGCCGGGACAGGGGGCGCGAAGAGACCCAGTACTTC. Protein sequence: CASSRDRGREETQYF.

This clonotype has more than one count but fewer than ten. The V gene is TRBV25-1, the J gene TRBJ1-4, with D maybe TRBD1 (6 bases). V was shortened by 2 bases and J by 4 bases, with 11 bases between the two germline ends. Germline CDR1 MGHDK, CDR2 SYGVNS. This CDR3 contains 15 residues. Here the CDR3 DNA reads TGTGCCAGCAGTGAACGACAGGAGATTAATGAAAAACTGTTTTTT. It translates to CASSERQEINEKLFF.

The CDR3, as DNA: TGTGCCAGCAGCTTGCACGGGAGGGGCACTGAAGCTTTCTTT. Amino acids: CASSLHGRGTEAFF. The V call is TRBV5-5, the J call TRBJ1-1; the D gene is possibly TRBD1 (5 bases). Germline CDR1 SGHKS, CDR2 YYEKEE (reference sequence). The CDR3 consists of 14 residues. V was clipped by 1 base and J by 4 bases, with 11 bases between them.

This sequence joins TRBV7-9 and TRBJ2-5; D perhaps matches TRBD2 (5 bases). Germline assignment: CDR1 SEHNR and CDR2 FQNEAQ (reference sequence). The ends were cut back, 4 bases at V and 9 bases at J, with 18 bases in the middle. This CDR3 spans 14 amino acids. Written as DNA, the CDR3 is TGTGCCAGCAGCTCGGGCGCCGTGGTGGAGGCCCAGTACTTC. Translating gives CASSSGAVVEAQYF.

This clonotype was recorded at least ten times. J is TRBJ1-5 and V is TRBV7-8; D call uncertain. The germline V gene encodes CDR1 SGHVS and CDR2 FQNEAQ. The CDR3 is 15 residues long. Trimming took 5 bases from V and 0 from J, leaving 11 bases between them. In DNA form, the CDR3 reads TGTGCCAGCAGCCTACAAGAGAGTAGCAATCAGCCCCAGCATTTT. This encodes CASSLQESSNQPQHF.

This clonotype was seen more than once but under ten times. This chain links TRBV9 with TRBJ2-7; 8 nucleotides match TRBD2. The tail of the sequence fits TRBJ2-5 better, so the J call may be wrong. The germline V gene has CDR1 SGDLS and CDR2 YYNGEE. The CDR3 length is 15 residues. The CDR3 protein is CASSVSGAGGETQYF. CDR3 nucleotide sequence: TGTGCCAGCAGCGTTAGCGGGGCTGGGGGCGAGACCCAGTACTTC.

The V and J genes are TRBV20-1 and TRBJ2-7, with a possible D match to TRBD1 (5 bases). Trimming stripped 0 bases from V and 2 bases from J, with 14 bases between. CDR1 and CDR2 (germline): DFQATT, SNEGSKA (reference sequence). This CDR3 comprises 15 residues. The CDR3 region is CSAREMAGITYEQYF. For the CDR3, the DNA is TGCAGTGCTAGAGAAATGGCAGGGATCACCTACGAGCAGTACTTC.

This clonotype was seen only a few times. This chain's CDR3 is CASSQLYGLDTQYF. CDR3 DNA sequence: TGTGCCAGCAGCCAACTCTACGGATTGGATACGCAGTATTTT. The chain uses TRBV14 and TRBJ2-3; D is unclear. The CDR3 extends over 14 amino acids. The germline V gene has CDR1 SGHDN and CDR2 FVKESK. Trimming pared 2 bases from V and 6 bases from J, leaving 12 bases between.

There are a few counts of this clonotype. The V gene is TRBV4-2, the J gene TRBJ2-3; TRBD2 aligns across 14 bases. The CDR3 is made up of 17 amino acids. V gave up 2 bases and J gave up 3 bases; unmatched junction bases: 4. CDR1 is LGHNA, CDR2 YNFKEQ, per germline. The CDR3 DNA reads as TGTGCCAGCAGCCAATCGGGACTAGCGGGGGATACAGATACGCAGTATTTT. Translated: CASSQSGLAGDTDTQYF.

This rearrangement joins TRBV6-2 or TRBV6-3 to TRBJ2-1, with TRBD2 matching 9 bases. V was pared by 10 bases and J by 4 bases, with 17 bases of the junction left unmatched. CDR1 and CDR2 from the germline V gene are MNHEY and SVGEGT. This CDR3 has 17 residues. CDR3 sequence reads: CANSSLSSSGEYNEQFF. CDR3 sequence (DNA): TGTGCCAACAGCTCCCTATCATCTAGCGGGGAGTACAATGAGCAGTTCTTC.

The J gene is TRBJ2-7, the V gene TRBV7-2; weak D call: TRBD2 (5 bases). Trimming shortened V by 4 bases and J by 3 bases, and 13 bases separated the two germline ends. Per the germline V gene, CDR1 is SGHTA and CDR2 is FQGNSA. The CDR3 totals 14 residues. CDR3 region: CASSSRLRDYEQYF. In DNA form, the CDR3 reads TGTGCCAGCAGCTCCCGTTTACGGGACTACGAGCAGTACTTC.

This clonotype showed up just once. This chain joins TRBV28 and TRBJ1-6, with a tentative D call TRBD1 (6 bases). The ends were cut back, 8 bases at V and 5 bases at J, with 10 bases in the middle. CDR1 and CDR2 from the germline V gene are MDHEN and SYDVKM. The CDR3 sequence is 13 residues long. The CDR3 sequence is CASAGVHNSPLHF. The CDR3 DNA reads TGTGCCAGCGCAGGGGTTCATAATTCACCCCTCCACTTT.

CDR3 in amino acids: CSVDSDRKGTQYF. DNA for the CDR3: TGCAGCGTTGATAGCGACAGAAAAGGGACCCAGTACTTC. The rearrangement uses TRBV29-1 and TRBJ2-5, with D tentatively TRBD1 or TRBD2 (5 bases each). This CDR3 spans 13 amino acids. In germline, CDR1 is SQVTM, CDR2 ANQGSEA. Trimming pared 3 bases from V and 7 bases from J, leaving 15 bases between.

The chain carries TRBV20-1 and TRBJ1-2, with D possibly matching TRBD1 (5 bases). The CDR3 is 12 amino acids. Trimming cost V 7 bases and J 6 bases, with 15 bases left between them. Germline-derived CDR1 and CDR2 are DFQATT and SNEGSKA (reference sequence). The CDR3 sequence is CSVSGYSHGYTF. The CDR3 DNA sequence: TGCAGTGTCTCAGGGTATAGTCATGGCTACACCTTC.

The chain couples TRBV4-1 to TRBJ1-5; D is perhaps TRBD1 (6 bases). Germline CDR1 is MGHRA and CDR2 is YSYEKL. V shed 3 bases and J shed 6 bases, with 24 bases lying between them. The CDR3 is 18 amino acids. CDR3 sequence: CASSHPREGGGRSQPQHF. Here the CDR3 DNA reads TGCGCCAGCAGCCATCCCCGGGAGGGGGGCGGAAGGAGTCAGCCCCAGCATTTT.

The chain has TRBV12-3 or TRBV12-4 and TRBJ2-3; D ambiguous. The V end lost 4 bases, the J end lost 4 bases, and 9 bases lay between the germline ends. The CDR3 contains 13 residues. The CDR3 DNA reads TGTGCCAGCAGTTGTGGAATAGCAGATACGCAGTATTTT. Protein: CASSCGIADTQYF.

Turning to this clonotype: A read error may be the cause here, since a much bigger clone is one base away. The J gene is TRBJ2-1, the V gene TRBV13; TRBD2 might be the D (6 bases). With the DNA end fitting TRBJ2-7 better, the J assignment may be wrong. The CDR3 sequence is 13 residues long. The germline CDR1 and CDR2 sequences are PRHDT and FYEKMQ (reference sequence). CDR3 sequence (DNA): TGTGCCAGCAGCCAGCGGGTCTACAATGAGCAGTACTTC. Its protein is CASSQRVYNEQYF.

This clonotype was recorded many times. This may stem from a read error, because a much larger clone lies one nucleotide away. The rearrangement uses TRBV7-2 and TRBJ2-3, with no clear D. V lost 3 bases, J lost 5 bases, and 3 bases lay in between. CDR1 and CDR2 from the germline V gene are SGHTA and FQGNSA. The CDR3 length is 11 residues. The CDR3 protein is CASSFIDTQYF. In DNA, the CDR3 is TGTGCCAGCAGCTTCATAGATACGCAGTATTTT.

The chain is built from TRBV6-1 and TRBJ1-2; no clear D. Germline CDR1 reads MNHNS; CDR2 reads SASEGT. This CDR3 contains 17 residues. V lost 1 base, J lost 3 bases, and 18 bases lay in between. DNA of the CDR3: TGTGCCAGCAGTGAAGGAGTAGAGACCGTCAATTACTATGGCTACACCTTC. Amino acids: CASSEGVETVNYYGYTF.

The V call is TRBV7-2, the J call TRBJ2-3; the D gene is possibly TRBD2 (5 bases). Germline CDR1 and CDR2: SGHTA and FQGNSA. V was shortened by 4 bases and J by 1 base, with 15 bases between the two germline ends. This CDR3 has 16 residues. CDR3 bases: TGTGCCAGCAGCTACCGCCCGGGATCACGCACAGATACGCAGTATTTT. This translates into CASSYRPGSRTDTQYF.

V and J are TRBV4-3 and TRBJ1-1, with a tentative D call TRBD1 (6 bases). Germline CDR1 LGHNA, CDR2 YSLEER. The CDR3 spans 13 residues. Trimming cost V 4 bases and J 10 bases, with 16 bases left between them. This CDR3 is CASSREQGYRAFF. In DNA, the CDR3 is TGCGCCAGCAGCCGAGAACAGGGTTATAGAGCTTTCTTT.

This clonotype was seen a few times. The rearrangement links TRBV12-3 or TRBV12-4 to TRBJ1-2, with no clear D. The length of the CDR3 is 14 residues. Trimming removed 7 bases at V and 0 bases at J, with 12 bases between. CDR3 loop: CASTKKRANYGYTF. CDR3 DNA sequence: TGTGCCAGCACTAAAAAAAGGGCTAACTATGGCTACACCTTC.